Shown below are 3 T cell receptor beta chains from a single sample sequenced in a study of cytomegalovirus exposure and HLA in healthy donors. The PCR used 60 Vbeta and 13 Jbeta primers. Profiled with immunoSEQ multiplex PCR; TCRdb holds only in-frame clones, not every one. This table holds 270,000 or so clones, 92% found once. Sequenced input: PBMCs. All receptors come from a girl aged 2-10 years in good health and CMV-seronegative.

The rearrangement links TRBV11-2 to TRBJ1-4, with D uncertain. The CDR3 loop spans 15 amino acids. V was trimmed by 3 bases and J by 7 bases, leaving 15 bases between them. Germline V CDR1 and CDR2: SGHAT, FQNNGV. CDR3 sequence: CASSFTGILTEKLFF. The CDR3 nucleotides are TGTGCCAGCAGCTTTACCGGGATTCTTACTGAAAAACTGTTTTTT.

This rearrangement joins TRBV9 to TRBJ1-5, with unresolved D. Looked up from germline, CDR1 is SGDLS and CDR2 is YYNGEE. V lost 0 bases to trimming and J lost 0 bases, with 7 bases between them. The CDR3 length is 15 residues. The CDR3 loop is CASSVESGSNQPQHF. In nucleotides, the CDR3 is TGTGCCAGCAGCGTAGAATCCGGTAGCAATCAGCCCCAGCATTTT.

This clone showed up just once. This sequence joins TRBV10-3 and TRBJ2-2; 10 nucleotides line up with TRBD2. J was trimmed by 7 bases and V by 6 bases; bases with no gene match: 8. The germline V gene encodes CDR1 ENHRY and CDR2 SYGVKD. This CDR3 is 15 amino acids long. This CDR3 is CAIRTSGTSVGELFF. CDR3 coding DNA: TGTGCCATCAGAACATCCGGGACTAGCGTCGGGGAGCTGTTTTTT.